A single sample is the source of the 24 T cell receptor beta chains below, sequenced in a study of early T cells in non-severe SARS-CoV-2 infection. MiXCR was run by TCRdb on the 5' RACE reads, yielding one entry per CDR3 protein. The sample shows roughly 72,000 distinct CDR3 sequences, under 15% of them seen only once. The source material was whole blood, sampled at baseline. These receptors were collected from an adult who was a healthcare worker with PCR-confirmed SARS-CoV-2 infection or an uninfected control (not recorded which).

This clonotype was detected a few times. This chain uses TRBV2 with TRBJ1-2; 7 nucleotides align to TRBD1. The CDR3 length is 15 residues. Trimming at V came to 9 bases and at J to 5 bases, leaving 15 bases not matched to a gene. Germline values: CDR1 SNHLY, CDR2 FYNNEI. The CDR3 protein is CASIDPGTARYGYTF. The CDR3 nucleotides are TGTGCCAGTATCGACCCTGGGACAGCTCGGTATGGCTACACCTTC. Complete variable domain (other parts from reference TRBV2 and TRBJ1-2): EPEVTQTPSHQVTQMGQEVILRCVPISNHLYFYWYRQILGQKVEFLVSFYNNEISEKSEIFDDQFSVERPDGSNFTLKIRSTKLEDSAMYFCASIDPGTARYGYTFGSGTRLTVV.

The chain uses TRBV20-1 and TRBJ1-1; D call uncertain. V dropped 5 bases and J dropped 0 bases, with 16 bases sitting between them. CDR3 length: 15 amino acids. The germline V gene encodes CDR1 DFQATT and CDR2 SNEGSKA (reference sequence). CDR3 loop: CSAPLPGYMNTEAFF. For the CDR3, the DNA is TGCAGTGCTCCTCTTCCCGGGTACATGAACACTGAAGCTTTCTTT.

The chain couples TRBV6-6 to TRBJ1-2; D remains unclear. Germline CDR1 and CDR2: MNHNY and SVGAGI (reference sequence). V was trimmed by 0 bases and J by 3 bases, leaving 11 bases between them. The CDR3 is 15 amino acids. CDR3 protein: CASSYSNPDYYGYTF. The CDR3 region has the DNA TGTGCCAGCAGTTACTCGAATCCGGACTACTATGGCTACACCTTC.

V gene TRBV5-5 combines with J gene TRBJ1-1; weak D call: TRBD1 (5 bases). Germline values: CDR1 SGHKS, CDR2 YYEKEE (reference sequence). V lost 3 bases to trimming and J lost 3 bases, with 24 bases between them. The CDR3 totals 18 residues. This chain's CDR3 is CASSSDGPTSLGDTEAFF. The CDR3 DNA reads TGTGCCAGCAGCTCCGACGGGCCGACATCGTTGGGGGACACTGAAGCTTTCTTT.

This clonotype was recorded a few times. J is TRBJ2-5 and V is TRBV6-5; D call uncertain. The V end lost 2 bases, the J end lost 5 bases, and 15 bases lay between the germline ends. Looked up from germline, CDR1 is MNHEY and CDR2 is SVGAGI. The CDR3 is 15 residues long. DNA of the CDR3: TGTGCCAGCAGTTACGGGAACAGTCTCGGGGAGACCCAGTACTTC. Protein: CASSYGNSLGETQYF.

Many counts were recorded for this clonotype. The rearrangement joins TRBV7-9 to TRBJ2-1, with 9 bases lining up with TRBD2. Germline CDR1 and CDR2: SEHNR and FQNEAQ (reference sequence). Trimming cost V 3 bases and J 6 bases; bases outside gene matches: 12. The CDR3 extends over 17 amino acids. The CDR3 here is CASSFLAGTIFGNEQFF. DNA for the CDR3: TGTGCCAGCAGCTTCCTAGCGGGGACCATTTTCGGCAATGAGCAGTTCTTC.

This clonotype showed up just a few times. This chain joins TRBV18 and TRBJ1-2; D uncertain. Per germline, CDR1 KGHSH and CDR2 LQKENI. V lost 3 bases, J lost 3 bases, and 14 bases lay in between. This CDR3 comprises 15 residues. The CDR3 loop is CASSPGGSQYYGYTF. The CDR3 bases are TGTGCCAGCTCACCGGGTGGCAGTCAGTACTATGGCTACACCTTC. The full variable domain, with the rest looked up from reference TRBV18 and TRBJ1-2, is NAGVMQNPRHLVRRRGQEARLRCSPMKGHSHVYWYRQLPEEGLKFMVYLQKENIIDESGMPKERFSAEFPKEGPSILRIQQVVRGDSAAYFCASSPGGSQYYGYTFGSGTRLTVV.

The rearrangement uses TRBV5-1 and TRBJ2-3; D unclear. With 0 bases removed from V and 4 bases from J, the gap between germline ends came to 15 bases. This CDR3 is 16 amino acids long. Germline-derived CDR1 and CDR2 are SGHRS and YFSETQ. In nucleotides, the CDR3 is TGCGCCAGCAGCTTGGCTGGTGAAAGTCAGGCAGATACGCAGTATTTT. Protein: CASSLAGESQADTQYF. The complete variable domain, with remaining parts taken from reference TRBV5-1 and TRBJ2-3, reads KAGVTQTPRYLIKTRGQQVTLSCSPISGHRSVSWYQQTPGQGLQFLFEYFSETQRNKGNFPGRFSGRQFSNSRSEMNVSTLELGDSALYLCASSLAGESQADTQYFGPGTRLTVL.

This sequence joins TRBV11-2 and TRBJ2-5; D may be TRBD1 (6 bases). The CDR3 totals 15 residues. Deletions cut 4 bases from V and 5 bases from J, with 17 bases between. CDR1 SGHAT and CDR2 FQNNGV come from the germline V gene. The CDR3 reads CASSSGGTRKETQYF. The CDR3 DNA sequence: TGTGCCAGCAGCTCCGGTGGGACAAGGAAGGAGACCCAGTACTTC.

This clonotype has just a few counts. The genes are TRBV24-1 and TRBJ2-3; 16 bases are shared with TRBD2. The CDR3 has 23 amino acids. The V gene's germline CDR1 is KGHDR and CDR2 SFDVKD. V shed 2 bases, J shed 8 bases, and the junction held 24 bases outside the gene matches. The CDR3 nucleotides are TGTGCCACCAGTGATTCCCCCTCCGGACTTCACCGGGGACTAGCGGGGGGGTACGTTACGCAGTATTTT. It is translated as CATSDSPSGLHRGLAGGYVTQYF.

The J gene is TRBJ1-5, the V gene TRBV2; a possible D gene is TRBD1 (5 bases). This CDR3 is 14 amino acids long. Germline V CDR1 and CDR2: SNHLY, FYNNEI. Trimming removed 6 bases at V and 5 bases at J, with 14 bases between. The CDR3 DNA reads TGTGCCAGCAGGGCAGACAGTAGTCATCAGCCCCAGCATTTT. It translates to CASRADSSHQPQHF.

The rearrangement joins TRBV7-2 to TRBJ2-7, with D uncertain. With 3 bases removed from V and 4 bases from J, the gap between germline ends came to 19 bases. The CDR3 extends over 16 amino acids. The germline CDR1 and CDR2 sequences are SGHTA and FQGNSA. CDR3 sequence: CASSFWSPRGVYEQYF. The CDR3 region has the DNA TGTGCCAGCAGCTTTTGGTCCCCCCGCGGAGTATACGAGCAGTACTTC.

The chain uses TRBV7-2 and TRBJ2-3; D is ambiguous. Germline CDR1 is SGHTA and CDR2 is FQGNSA. There are 14 residues in the CDR3. Trimming left V 2 bases short and J 2 bases short, with 8 bases between. The CDR3 protein is CASSLSRTTDTQYF. The CDR3 DNA reads TGTGCCAGCAGCTTAAGCAGGACCACAGATACGCAGTATTTT.

This clonotype was seen a handful of times. The J gene is TRBJ1-1, the V gene TRBV5-5; possibly TRBD1 for D (5 bases). V lost 5 bases to trimming and J lost 3 bases, with 11 bases between them. Germline V lookup: CDR1 SGHKS, CDR2 YYEKEE (reference sequence). This CDR3 has 13 residues. The CDR3 loop reads CASRPIGDTEAFF. The CDR3 nucleotides read TGTGCCAGCAGACCTATAGGGGACACTGAAGCTTTCTTT.

This clonotype was detected a few times. The chain joins TRBV20-1 to TRBJ2-1; D is tentatively TRBD1 or TRBD2 (6 bases each). Germline assignment: CDR1 DFQATT and CDR2 SNEGSKA (reference sequence). V was cut by 3 bases and J by 3 bases, with 12 bases left in between. This CDR3 region has 14 residues. The DNA for the CDR3 is TGCAGTGCTAGGGGGCGGGACAACTACAATGAGCAGTTCTTC. Translated: CSARGRDNYNEQFF.

About this clonotype itself: Just one base apart from a much larger clone, this may be a read error. J is TRBJ1-1 and V is TRBV24-1; D ambiguous. From germline, CDR1 is KGHDR and CDR2 SFDVKD. The CDR3 totals 13 residues. The CDR3 protein is CATSWGSNIEAFF. The CDR3 DNA is TGTGCCACCAGTTGGGGATCGAACATTGAAGCTTTCTTT.

There are a few counts of this clonotype. This rearrangement joins TRBV6-1 to TRBJ1-5; no clear D. CDR3 length: 14 residues. V lost 0 bases and J 3 bases, leaving 6 bases between the germline ends. Germline V gene sequence: CDR1 MNHNS, CDR2 SASEGT. CDR3 in amino acids: CASSEAAANQPQHF. The CDR3 nucleotides are TGTGCCAGCAGTGAAGCAGCCGCCAATCAGCCCCAGCATTTT.

Only a few counts were recorded for this clonotype. This rearrangement joins TRBV5-6 to TRBJ1-2, with D hard to call. Germline CDR1 is SGHDT and CDR2 is YYEEEE. The CDR3 is made up of 15 amino acids. Between the trimmed V and J ends, which lost 1 base and 0 bases, there was a span of 10 bases. For the CDR3, the DNA is TGTGCCAGCAGCTTGTCTGGGTTAACTAACTATGGCTACACCTTC. It translates to CASSLSGLTNYGYTF.

This clonotype occurred many times. This chain connects TRBV7-2 to TRBJ2-5, with 8 bases matching TRBD2. The CDR3 is 16 amino acids. V trimming: 5 bases; J trimming: 0 bases; junction bases outside the gene matches: 8. Germline V gene lookup returns CDR1 SGHTA and CDR2 FQGNSA. CDR3 nucleotide sequence: TGTGCCAGCAGCCCTCAAGAGCGGGGGTACCAAGAGACCCAGTACTTC. Its translation is CASSPQERGYQETQYF.

This clonotype showed up many times. The CDR3 nucleotides are TGTGCCAGCAGCACACCGGGACAACTAGGAAGCACAGATACGCAGTATTTT. This gives the protein CASSTPGQLGSTDTQYF. The genes are TRBV12-3 or TRBV12-4 and TRBJ2-3, with D possibly TRBD1 on 6 matching bases. Trimming removed 6 bases at V and 0 bases at J, with 19 bases between. The CDR3 has 17 residues.

The CDR3 spells CASSYTPSWDYTLETQYF. The DNA for the CDR3 is TGTGCCAGCAGTTACACCCCCTCTTGGGACTATACCCTAGAGACCCAGTACTTC. This chain links TRBV6-2 or TRBV6-3 with TRBJ2-5; 7 nucleotides agree with TRBD2. V was pared by 2 bases and J by 4 bases, with 16 bases of the junction left unmatched. The CDR3 contains 18 residues. Per germline, CDR1 MNHEY and CDR2 SVGEGT.

In its sample, this clonotype was seen many times. The V gene is TRBV7-2, the J gene TRBJ2-1; 9 nucleotides agree with TRBD2. V was pared by 5 bases and J by 4 bases, with 12 bases of the junction left unmatched. This CDR3 is built from 17 residues. Germline V gene lookup returns CDR1 SGHTA and CDR2 FQGNSA. Here the CDR3 reads CASSRRAGLASYNEQFF. CDR3 DNA sequence: TGTGCCAGCAGCCGCCGGGCGGGACTAGCCTCTTACAATGAGCAGTTCTTC.

This chain uses TRBV15 with TRBJ2-3, with TRBD1 as a possible D gene (7 bases). The CDR3 extends over 13 amino acids. V lost 8 bases and J 4 bases, leaving 13 bases between the germline ends. Germline V CDR1 and CDR2: LNHNV, YYDKDF (reference sequence). The DNA for the CDR3 is TGTGCCACCCAGGGGGGCCGAGCAGATACGCAGTATTTT. Its protein product is CATQGGRADTQYF.

This clonotype was counted only a few times. This rearrangement joins TRBV18 to TRBJ1-5; D might be TRBD1 (5 bases). The CDR3 runs 14 residues. Trimming left V 3 bases short and J 7 bases short, with 13 bases between. CDR1 and CDR2 (germline): KGHSH, LQKENI. The CDR3 sequence is CASSPAGGYQPQHF. The CDR3 bases are TGTGCCAGCTCACCGGCGGGGGGGTACCAGCCCCAGCATTTT.